The rows below give T cell receptor beta chains drawn from one sample of a study of CD8+CD57+ T cells in acquired aplastic anemia. Via MiXCR, TCRdb re-called the reads, giving one row per CDR3 protein. The sample includes about 220,000 distinct CDR3 sequences, 45% to 50% of them seen just once. The sample taken for sequencing was sorted CD4+, CD8+, or CD8+CD57+ T cells (not recorded which) from PBMCs. The receptors shown here come from a human donor with aplastic anemia. Both conserved end residues are part of each CDR3. The D gene is left open where the match is weak. A row's size may be missing; if present it is once, few, many or a size class.

v_gene	abundance	j_gene	d_gene	CDR3aa	CDR3nt
TRBV30	.	TRBJ2-7	TRBD2	CAWTQAGRGREQYF	TGTGCCTGGACTCAAGCGGGACGGGGTCGGGAGCAGTACTTC
TRBV7-2	.	TRBJ2-7	.	CASSLQGYGEQYF	TGTGCCAGCAGCTTACAGGGATACGGCGAGCAGTACTTC
TRBV5-1	.	TRBJ2-7	TRBD2	CASSQVAGDNSYGQYF	TGCGCCAGCAGCCAAGTAGCGGGGGACAACTCCTACGGGCAGTACTTC
TRBV12-5	.	TRBJ2-7	TRBD1	CASGLYRGGREQYF	TGTGCTAGTGGTCTATACAGGGGTGGGCGCGAGCAGTACTTC
TRBV4-3	many	TRBJ1-2	.	CASSEVSLGYGYTF	TGCGCCAGCAGCGAAGTGTCGTTGGGGTATGGCTACACCTTC
TRBV13	many	TRBJ2-7	.	CASSFGSSYEQYF	TGTGCCAGCAGCTTCGGGAGCTCCTACGAGCAGTACTTC
TRBV5-4	many	TRBJ2-7	TRBD1	CASSWGTVSYEQYF	TGTGCCAGCAGCTGGGGGACAGTTTCCTACGAGCAGTACTTC
TRBV9	few	TRBJ2-1	.	CASSVGGAVGNEQFF	TGTGCCAGCAGCGTAGGGGGGGCCGTTGGCAATGAGCAGTTCTTC
TRBV10-3	.	TRBJ1-2	.	CASSSLSGGGSIYGYTF	TGTGCCAGCAGTTCTCTTAGCGGGGGGGGTTCTATCTATGGCTACACCTTC
TRBV15	many	TRBJ2-5	.	CATSPSREETQYF	TGTGCCACCAGCCCCTCGAGGGAAGAGACCCAGTACTTC
TRBV20-1	many	TRBJ2-7	TRBD1	CSAGGQGRSYEQYF	TGCAGTGCTGGGGGACAGGGTCGGTCCTACGAGCAGTACTTC
TRBV20-1	many	TRBJ2-1	.	CSARDRDAYNEQFF	TGCAGTGCTAGAGACCGGGACGCCTACAATGAGCAGTTCTTC
TRBV7-9	many	TRBJ1-2	TRBD1	CASSLGTGRDYGYTF	TGTGCCAGCAGCTTAGGGACAGGAAGGGACTATGGCTACACCTTC
TRBV10-3	.	TRBJ2-1	.	CASNIRGDYNEQFF	TGTGCCAGCAACATTCGGGGCGATTACAATGAGCAGTTCTTC
TRBV9	many	TRBJ1-5	TRBD1	CASSPSPDRFGVNQPQHF	TGTGCCAGCAGCCCCTCTCCGGACAGGTTTGGCGTTAATCAGCCCCAGCATTTT
TRBV29-1	.	TRBJ2-3	TRBD2	CSVGLAGTTDTQYF	TGCAGCGTCGGACTAGCGGGGACCACAGATACGCAGTATTTT
TRBV7-9	.	TRBJ2-3	.	CASSPPGADTQYF	TGCGCCAGCAGCCCGCCCGGTGCAGATACGCAGTATTTT
TRBV5-1	.	TRBJ1-5	.	CASSLDGISNQPQHF	TGCGCCAGCAGCTTGGACGGGATAAGCAATCAGCCCCAGCATTTT
TRBV24-1	.	TRBJ2-5	.	CATSDPGSGMAETQYF	TGTGCCACCAGTGACCCCGGGTCGGGGATGGCGGAGACCCAGTACTTC
TRBV5-1	.	TRBJ2-7	TRBD2	CASGGTSGAGYEQYF	TGCGCCAGCGGAGGGACTAGCGGGGCTGGCTACGAGCAGTACTTC
TRBV6-1	many	TRBJ1-5	.	CATSTIGNSNQPQHF	TGTGCCACCAGCACGATAGGGAATAGCAATCAGCCCCAGCATTTT
TRBV6-5	few	TRBJ1-5	TRBD1	CASSYTDRAYSNQPQHF	TGTGCCAGCAGTTACACCGACAGGGCATATAGCAATCAGCCCCAGCATTTT
TRBV6-6	many	TRBJ1-1	.	CASSYSPDNEAFF	TGTGCCAGCAGTTACTCCCCTGACAATGAAGCTTTCTTT
TRBV7-8	.	TRBJ2-5	TRBD2	CASSSGLAGEQETQYF	TGTGCCAGCAGCTCCGGACTAGCGGGAGAACAAGAGACCCAGTACTTC
TRBV7-2	many	TRBJ2-5	.	CASSSRVGVGETQYF	TGTGCCAGCAGCAGTAGGGTCGGGGTCGGAGAGACCCAGTACTTC
TRBV19	once	TRBJ1-1	.	CASSDWEKTEAFF	TGTGCCAGTTCGGACTGGGAGAAGACTGAAGCTTTCTTT
TRBV28	few	TRBJ2-7	.	CASSLAVYSYEQYF	TGTGCCAGCAGTTTAGCCGTATACTCCTACGAGCAGTACTTC
TRBV27	.	TRBJ1-5	.	CASSLGVGQPQHF	TGTGCCAGCAGTTTGGGGGTGGGCCAGCCCCAGCATTTT
TRBV7-2	.	TRBJ2-5	.	CASSFKQGTQYF	TGTGCCAGCAGCTTTAAACAGGGGACCCAGTACTTC
TRBV9	.	TRBJ2-3	TRBD2	CASSVQGTSGTDTQYF	TGTGCCAGCAGCGTTCAAGGGACTAGCGGCACAGATACGCAGTATTTT
TRBV10-3	few	TRBJ1-3	.	CAIRDSGNTIYF	TGTGCCATCAGGGACAGTGGAAACACCATATATTTT
TRBV27	.	TRBJ2-1	TRBD2	CASTPLGGDNEQFF	TGTGCCAGCACCCCGCTGGGGGGGGACAATGAGCAGTTCTTC
TRBV15	few	TRBJ2-7	.	CAASSDGGPSYEQYF	TGTGCCGCCAGCAGTGATGGCGGGCCGAGCTACGAGCAGTACTTC
TRBV19	.	TRBJ1-2	.	CASSLVGRVDGGYTF	TGTGCCAGTAGTCTGGTGGGGCGAGTGGATGGTGGCTACACCTTC
TRBV4-1	.	TRBJ2-7	.	CASSRQPAYEQYF	TGCGCCAGCAGTCGGCAGCCAGCCTACGAGCAGTACTTC